The 24 T cell receptor beta chains below were found in one sample sequenced in a study of blood T cell repertoires in COVID-19. Clones were read by immunoSEQ multiplex PCR, and TCRdb kept only the in-frame ones, dropping some. The repertoire has roughly 330,000 clones, 85% to 90% of them found once; the top ten carry 10%. Sequencing was performed on PBMCs or T cells enriched from blood (not recorded which). The receptors come from a woman aged 18-29 years who had recovered from COVID-19.

The V call is TRBV2, the J call TRBJ1-2; TRBD1 is a possible D gene (6 bases). Trimming took 2 bases from V and 7 from J, leaving 26 bases between them. The CDR3 loop spans 18 amino acids. Germline lookup yields CDR1 SNHLY and CDR2 FYNNEI. The CDR3 sequence: CASSEYSSQTGRGGGYTF. The DNA of the CDR3 is TGTGCCAGCAGTGAATACTCATCTCAGACAGGAAGAGGAGGTGGCTACACCTTC.

V is TRBV28 and J is TRBJ2-5; 12 bases are a match to TRBD1. The V segment lost 8 bases and the J segment 4 bases; nucleotides outside the gene matches: 11. The CDR3 has 16 residues. Germline values: CDR1 MDHEN, CDR2 SYDVKM. The CDR3 loop is CASSRGGQGARETQYF. CDR3 sequence (DNA): TGTGCCAGCTCCAGAGGGGGACAGGGGGCTCGAGAGACCCAGTACTTC.

This clone was counted between two and nine times. This chain links TRBV4-1 with TRBJ2-2; D perhaps matches TRBD1 (5 bases). CDR3 length equals 20 residues. V was cut by 3 bases and J by 4 bases, with 27 bases left in between. The V gene's germline CDR1 is MGHRA and CDR2 YSYEKL. The CDR3 DNA reads TGCGCCAGCAGCCATGCAATCCGCAGGACACTACAACCTTCCACCGGGGAGCTGTTTTTT. It encodes CASSHAIRRTLQPSTGELFF.

The rearrangement links TRBV18 to TRBJ1-5; a weak D match, TRBD1 (6 bases). Trimming took 2 bases from V and 3 from J, leaving 20 bases between them. Germline V gene lookup returns CDR1 KGHSH and CDR2 LQKENI. The CDR3 sequence is 18 residues long. The DNA of the CDR3 is TGTGCCAGCTCACCAGGCCAGGGGAGTAGTCGGATCAATCAGCCCCAGCATTTT. It codes for CASSPGQGSSRINQPQHF.

The chain combines TRBV6-5 with TRBJ1-3; 7 nucleotides match TRBD1. CDR3 length: 15 amino acids. The V gene's germline CDR1 is MNHEY and CDR2 SVGAGI. The trim removed 0 bases at V and 4 bases at J, leaving 3 bases unmatched. The CDR3 spells CASSYSTGLGNTIYF. The CDR3 DNA reads as TGTGCCAGCAGTTACTCGACAGGGTTAGGAAACACCATATATTTT.

The CDR3 nucleotides are TGTGCCTGGAGTGTAGGTGTCGGGGCTTTCTTT. It specifies CAWSVGVGAFF. The gene calls are TRBV30 and TRBJ1-1; no firm D call. V was cut by 0 bases and J by 11 bases, with 10 bases left in between. Germline CDR1 reads GTSNPN; CDR2 reads SVGIG (reference sequence). CDR3 length equals 11 residues.

The chain has TRBV7-9 and TRBJ1-4; possibly TRBD1 for D (6 bases). The V end was cut by 0 bases, the J end by 8 bases, with 10 bases between. There are 14 residues in the CDR3. The germline CDR1 and CDR2 sequences are SEHNR and FQNEAQ (reference sequence). The CDR3 bases are TGTGCCAGCAGCTTAGCACAGGGTGGGGAAAAACTGTTTTTT. It yields the protein CASSLAQGGEKLFF.

The rearrangement joins TRBV24-1 to TRBJ2-2; D remains unclear. This CDR3 is 13 amino acids long. Per germline, CDR1 KGHDR and CDR2 SFDVKD. Trimming shortened V by 5 bases and J by 2 bases, and 5 bases separated the two germline ends. CDR3 nucleotide sequence: TGTGCCACCAGTGTCCGTAACACCGGGGAGCTGTTTTTT. This gives the protein CATSVRNTGELFF.

The chain joins TRBV6-5 to TRBJ2-5; 9 bases line up with TRBD1. V gave up 2 bases and J gave up 5 bases; unmatched junction bases: 9. The CDR3 loop spans 16 amino acids. The germline gives CDR1 MNHEY, CDR2 SVGAGI. The CDR3 spells CASSYRTGVEGETQYF. For the CDR3, the DNA is TGTGCCAGCAGTTACCGGACAGGGGTAGAGGGGGAGACCCAGTACTTC.

DNA of the CDR3: TGTGCCAGCACCCGGGACAGGGGATTTTCTGGGGCCAACGTCCTGACTTTC. Translated, it gives CASTRDRGFSGANVLTF. This sequence joins TRBV28 and TRBJ2-6; TRBD1 aligns across 10 bases. The V segment lost 7 bases and the J segment 1 base; nucleotides outside the gene matches: 7. This CDR3 comprises 17 residues. Germline CDR1 MDHEN, CDR2 SYDVKM.

This clone was counted once. The V call is TRBV30, the J call TRBJ1-3; the D gene is possibly TRBD1 (5 bases). V lost 4 bases and J lost 3, with 13 bases in between. CDR1 is GTSNPN and CDR2 is SVGIG in the germline V gene (reference sequence). CDR3 length: 14 residues. CDR3 sequence reads: CAWNPTGFGNTIYF. Here the CDR3 DNA reads TGTGCCTGGAACCCCACAGGTTTTGGAAACACCATATATTTT.

This chain joins TRBV5-8 and TRBJ2-7; 7 bases line up with TRBD1. J gave up 3 bases and V 4 bases, and 10 bases lay outside the gene matches. This CDR3 is 15 amino acids long. Germline-derived CDR1 and CDR2 are SGHTS and YDEGEE. As DNA, the CDR3 is TGTGCCAGCAGCCTAGGGGGCGCAGAATTCTACGAGCAGTACTTC. Its protein product is CASSLGGAEFYEQYF.

The chain joins TRBV6-5 to TRBJ2-7; tentatively, D is TRBD2 (6 bases). This CDR3 comprises 15 residues. With 6 bases removed from V and 2 bases from J, the gap between germline ends came to 17 bases. Germline V gives CDR1 MNHEY, CDR2 SVGAGI. CDR3 amino acids: CASSRGWQLPYEQYF. The CDR3 region has the DNA TGTGCCAGCAGCCGGGGGTGGCAACTTCCCTACGAGCAGTACTTC.

The CDR3 DNA is TGTGCCAGCAGCCAAATTCCGGGAGACCAGCCCCAGCATTTT. Translating it yields CASSQIPGDQPQHF. The rearrangement joins TRBV3-1 (or the pseudogene TRBV3-2) to TRBJ1-5; no firm D call. The CDR3 consists of 14 residues. Trimming removed 2 bases from V and 7 bases from J, with 12 bases in between. CDR1 is LGHDT and CDR2 is YNNKEL in the germline V gene (reference sequence).

The chain couples TRBV5-1 to TRBJ2-2; 7 positions agree with TRBD1. Trimming removed 0 bases from V and 6 bases from J; junction bases left unmatched: 2. The CDR3 runs to 14 residues. CDR1 and CDR2 (germline): SGHRS, YFSETQ. CDR3 residues: CASSLVQGAGELFF. CDR3 coding DNA: TGCGCCAGCAGCTTGGTGCAGGGGGCCGGGGAGCTGTTTTTT.

CDR3 nucleotides: TGTGCCAGCAGTGAGTCTGCGGGGGTCTTAGGGGCCAACGTCCTGACTTTC. Translating it yields CASSESAGVLGANVLTF. The chain joins TRBV6-1 to TRBJ2-6; 7 bases are a match to TRBD2. This CDR3 region has 17 residues. The junction had 9 bases not matched to a gene; V was cut back by 3 bases and J by 4 bases. Germline lookup yields CDR1 MNHNS and CDR2 SASEGT.

V and J are TRBV7-9 and TRBJ1-6, with D possibly TRBD1 on 5 matching bases. The CDR3 loop spans 13 amino acids. V was cut by 3 bases and J by 10 bases, with 10 bases left in between. Germline CDR1 and CDR2: SEHNR and FQNEAQ (reference sequence). CDR3 in amino acids: CASSLQGGSPLHF. The CDR3 DNA reads as TGTGCCAGCAGCTTGCAGGGAGGGTCACCCCTCCACTTT.

Only a few counts were recorded for this clone. The CDR3 sequence: CASSLYSTPSGYTF. DNA for the CDR3: TGTGCCAGCAGCTTATACTCCACCCCATCGGGCTACACCTTC. The V call is TRBV11-2, the J call TRBJ1-2; D unresolved. In germline, CDR1 is SGHAT, CDR2 FQNNGV. The ends were cut back, 2 bases at V and 8 bases at J, with 15 bases in the middle. This CDR3 comprises 14 residues.

This rearrangement joins TRBV7-3 to TRBJ2-1, with a tentative D call TRBD1 (5 bases). Trimming removed 8 bases at V and 1 base at J, with 12 bases between. The CDR3 runs 14 residues. Germline loops: CDR1 SGHTA, CDR2 FQGTGA. This CDR3 reads CASARQGSYNEQFF. DNA for the CDR3: TGTGCCAGCGCCCGCCAGGGTTCCTACAATGAGCAGTTCTTC.

This clone was counted a single time. This chain links TRBV5-4 with TRBJ2-7, with D maybe TRBD1 (5 bases). Germline assignment: CDR1 SGHNT and CDR2 YYREEE (reference sequence). The CDR3 runs to 13 residues. The V end was cut by 5 bases, the J end by 0 bases, with 9 bases between. CDR3 sequence: CASRRGSSYEQYF. CDR3 bases: TGTGCCAGCAGAAGGGGAAGCTCCTACGAGCAGTACTTC.

V and J are TRBV19 and TRBJ1-6, with 8 nucleotides matching TRBD1. J was trimmed by 10 bases and V by 2 bases; bases with no gene match: 7. The CDR3 runs to 15 residues. CDR1 is LNHDA and CDR2 is SQIVND in the germline V gene (reference sequence). CDR3 nucleotides: TGTGCCAGTAGTATAAGGGCAGGGGGCCAGTCACCCCTCCACTTT. This sequence encodes CASSIRAGGQSPLHF.

The chain has TRBV29-1 and TRBJ1-1, with D tentatively TRBD1 (6 bases). This CDR3 contains 13 residues. Germline V CDR1 and CDR2: SQVTM, ANQGSEA. Trimming stripped 6 bases from V and 1 base from J, with 12 bases between. In DNA, the CDR3 is TGCAGCGTCCGGACAGTCAGGAACACTGAAGCTTTCTTT. It specifies CSVRTVRNTEAFF.

This sequence joins TRBV5-3 and TRBJ1-1; no clear D gene. TRBV5-3 is treated as an ORF (open reading frame) with a function not yet certain. The germline V and J ends were trimmed by 3 bases and 6 bases, with 27 bases remaining between them. The length of the CDR3 is 18 residues. This CDR3 reads CARSSEDSSAETRAEAFF. CDR3 in DNA: TGTGCCAGAAGCTCTGAAGATTCCTCGGCAGAAACTAGGGCTGAAGCTTTCTTT.

This clone appeared a single time. The chain recombines TRBV7-8 with TRBJ2-7; 7 bases align to TRBD2. The V and J ends lost 4 bases and 7 bases, in that order; junction bases with no gene match: 10. Germline loops: CDR1 SGHVS, CDR2 FQNEAQ. The CDR3 extends over 14 amino acids. CDR3 sequence reads: CASSYSGVRREQYF. The CDR3, as DNA: TGTGCCAGCAGCTACAGCGGGGTCCGTAGGGAGCAGTACTTC.